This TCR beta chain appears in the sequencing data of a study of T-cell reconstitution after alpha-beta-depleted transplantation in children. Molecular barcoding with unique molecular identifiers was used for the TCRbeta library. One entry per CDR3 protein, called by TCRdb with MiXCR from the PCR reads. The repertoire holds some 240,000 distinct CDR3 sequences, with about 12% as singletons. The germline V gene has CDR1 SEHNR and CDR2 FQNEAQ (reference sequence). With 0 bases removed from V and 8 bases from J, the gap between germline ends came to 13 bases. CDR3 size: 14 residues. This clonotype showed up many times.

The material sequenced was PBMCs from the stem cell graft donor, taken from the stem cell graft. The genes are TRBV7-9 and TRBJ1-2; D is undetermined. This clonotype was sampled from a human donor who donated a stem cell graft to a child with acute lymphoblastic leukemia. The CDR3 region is CASSLAYTEEGYTF. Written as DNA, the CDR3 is TGTGCCAGCAGCTTAGCGTATACGGAGGAGGGCTACACCTTC.